Following are 16 T cell receptor beta chains from one sample sequenced in a study of blood T cell repertoires in COVID-19. This table comes from immunoSEQ multiplex PCR, and its TCRdb copy is limited to in-frame clones, with some not included. This table holds approximately 230,000 clones, 75% to 90% found once. The sequenced material came from PBMCs or T cells enriched from blood (not recorded which). The receptors were gathered from a woman aged 30 to 39 with acute COVID-19.

J is TRBJ2-5 and V is TRBV10-1; 7 bases are shared with TRBD2. Germline-derived CDR1 and CDR2 are WNHNN and SYGVQD (reference sequence). V lost 0 bases, J lost 7 bases, and 5 bases stayed unmatched. This CDR3 spans 14 amino acids. The CDR3 sequence is CASSESTLARTQYF. DNA of the CDR3: TGCGCCAGCAGTGAGTCGACACTAGCGAGGACCCAGTACTTC.

This clone showed up just once. The CDR3 coding sequence is TGCGCCAGCAGCCCCGGGGACAGCCCCCCCGAAGCTTTCTTT. Amino acid sequence: CASSPGDSPPEAFF. V and J are TRBV5-1 and TRBJ1-1; 7 bases are shared with TRBD1. Germline lookup yields CDR1 SGHRS and CDR2 YFSETQ. Trimming at V came to 4 bases and at J to 8 bases, leaving 11 bases not matched to a gene. This CDR3 has 14 residues.

V is TRBV5-5 and J is TRBJ2-7; D is uncertain. Germline-derived CDR1 and CDR2 are SGHKS and YYEKEE (reference sequence). The CDR3 covers 15 residues. Trimming removed 0 bases from V and 4 bases from J, with 14 bases in between. This chain's CDR3 is CASSLVAVSSYEQYF. The DNA of the CDR3 is TGTGCCAGCAGCTTGGTCGCAGTTTCTTCATACGAGCAGTACTTC. Drawing the rest from reference TRBV5-5 and TRBJ2-7, the complete variable domain is DAGVTQSPTHLIKTRGQQVTLRCSPISGHKSVSWYQQVLGQGPQFIFQYYEKEERGRGNFPDRFSARQFPNYSSELNVNALLLGDSALYLCASSLVAVSSYEQYFGPGTRLTVT.

The rearrangement uses TRBV9 and TRBJ2-5; TRBD2 agrees at 7 bases. This CDR3 spans 12 amino acids. The trim removed 3 bases at V and 4 bases at J, leaving 0 bases unmatched. Germline CDR1 reads SGDLS; CDR2 reads YYNGEE. CDR3 sequence (DNA): TGTGCCAGCAGCGCGGGGGGAGAGACCCAGTACTTC. It yields the protein CASSAGGETQYF.

This chain uses TRBV11-2 with TRBJ2-5; the D gene is possibly TRBD1 (5 bases). The CDR3 runs to 16 residues. Looked up from germline, CDR1 is SGHAT and CDR2 is FQNNGV. The V end lost 1 base, the J end lost 4 bases, and 16 bases lay between the germline ends. The CDR3 bases are TGTGCCAGCAGCTTAGGGGCAGGGTGGAGTGGAGAGACCCAGTACTTC. Amino acids: CASSLGAGWSGETQYF.

In regard to this clone: This sample includes further DNA sequences coding for the same CDR3. This sequence joins TRBV3-1 (or the pseudogene TRBV3-2) and TRBJ1-6; perhaps TRBD1 as D (5 bases). The CDR3 sequence is 12 residues long. Looked up from germline, CDR1 is LGHDT and CDR2 is YNNKEL (reference sequence). V dropped 8 bases and J dropped 7 bases, with 9 bases sitting between them. This CDR3 reads CASSGLNSPLHF. The CDR3 DNA is TGTGCCAGCTCAGGGTTGAATTCACCCCTCCACTTT.

The V call is TRBV9, the J call TRBJ1-6; TRBD1 might be the D (5 bases). V was trimmed by 3 bases and J by 10 bases, leaving 11 bases between them. The germline CDR1 and CDR2 sequences are SGDLS and YYNGEE. This CDR3 spans 13 amino acids. For the CDR3, the DNA is TGTGCCAGCAGCGCCAGGGTCGGATCACCCCTCCACTTT. Its translation is CASSARVGSPLHF.

The sample holds a few counts of this clone. The chain couples TRBV6-5 to TRBJ1-3; D unclear. The germline CDR1 and CDR2 sequences are MNHEY and SVGAGI. The CDR3 contains 15 residues. V lost 8 bases and J lost 0, with 14 bases in between. The CDR3 sequence is CASLGSRGSGNTIYF. The CDR3 bases are TGTGCCAGCCTCGGGAGTCGAGGCTCTGGAAACACCATATATTTT.

The chain uses TRBV28 and TRBJ1-5; tentatively, D is TRBD1 (6 bases). In germline, CDR1 is MDHEN, CDR2 SYDVKM. The CDR3 runs to 16 residues. The V gene lost 2 bases and the J gene lost 4 bases, with 15 bases spanning the gap. The CDR3 nucleotides are TGTGCCAGCAGTTTAAAAAGCGGGGGGGCGAATCAGCCCCAGCATTTT. Amino acids: CASSLKSGGANQPQHF.

This sequence joins TRBV29-1 and TRBJ2-2; 9 bases map to TRBD2. Germline CDR1 and CDR2: SQVTM and ANQGSEA. V lost 6 bases, J lost 4 bases, and 6 bases stayed unmatched. The CDR3 covers 14 residues. Here the CDR3 reads CSVETSGATGELFF. CDR3 DNA: TGCAGCGTAGAGACTAGCGGAGCCACCGGGGAGCTGTTTTTT.

The chain links TRBV6-5 to TRBJ2-2, with D unresolved. V dropped 8 bases and J dropped 3 bases, with 13 bases sitting between them. The germline V gene has CDR1 MNHEY and CDR2 SVGAGI. The CDR3 is made up of 14 amino acids. The CDR3 region has the DNA TGTGCCAGCCCCAGGAAACTTTACACCGGGGAGCTGTTTTTT. As protein: CASPRKLYTGELFF.

The chain combines TRBV19 with TRBJ2-2; 8 bases are a match to TRBD2. This CDR3 region has 18 residues. CDR1 and CDR2 from the germline V gene are LNHDA and SQIVND (reference sequence). The V segment lost 7 bases and the J segment 1 base; nucleotides outside the gene matches: 14. The CDR3: CASTQWVGGGQNTGELFF. The CDR3 nucleotides read TGTGCCAGTACCCAATGGGTGGGCGGGGGGCAGAACACCGGGGAGCTGTTTTTT.

The chain joins TRBV6-2 or TRBV6-3 to TRBJ2-7, with TRBD2 as a possible D gene (6 bases). V was clipped by 5 bases and J by 1 base, with 15 bases between them. The CDR3 has 15 residues. The germline V gene has CDR1 MNHEY and CDR2 SVGEGT. CDR3 sequence reads: CASSGTSTPSYEQYF. DNA for the CDR3: TGTGCCAGCAGTGGGACTTCTACCCCTTCCTACGAGCAGTACTTC.

V gene TRBV18 combines with J gene TRBJ1-1; perhaps TRBD1 as D (5 bases). The CDR3 loop spans 15 amino acids. The V gene lost 6 bases and the J gene lost 0 bases, with 14 bases spanning the gap. The germline gives CDR1 KGHSH, CDR2 LQKENI. The CDR3: CASSQRAGLNTEAFF. CDR3 nucleotides: TGTGCCAGCTCCCAACGGGCAGGGCTGAACACTGAAGCTTTCTTT.

For the CDR3, the DNA is TGTGCCAGCAGTTTGGGACAGGGGATGATTCAGTACTTC. Protein: CASSLGQGMIQYF. The gene calls are TRBV12-3 or TRBV12-4 and TRBJ2-4, with 10 positions matching TRBD1. V gave up 3 bases and J gave up 10 bases; unmatched junction bases: 3. This CDR3 comprises 13 residues.

The CDR3 loop reads CASSQGLGLAGGITDTQYF. CDR3 coding DNA: TGTGCCAGCAGCCAAGGTCTGGGGCTAGCGGGGGGGATCACAGATACGCAGTATTTT. The J gene is TRBJ2-3, the V gene TRBV14; 12 bases are shared with TRBD2. The germline V gene has CDR1 SGHDN and CDR2 FVKESK. The CDR3 runs 19 residues. V gave up 1 base and J gave up 2 bases; unmatched junction bases: 10. Looking up the rest from reference TRBV14 and TRBJ2-3 gives the full variable domain: EAGVTQFPSHSVIEKGQTVTLRCDPISGHDNLYWYRRVMGKEIKFLLHFVKESKQDESGMPNNRFLAERTGGTYSTLKVQPAELEDSGVYFCASSQGLGLAGGITDTQYFGPGTRLTVL.